The 24 T cell receptor beta chains below come from one sample, sequenced in a study of cytomegalovirus exposure and HLA in healthy donors. PCR amplification relied on 60 Vbeta primers (plus 13 Jbeta primers). Sequencing used immunoSEQ multiplex PCR; TCRdb keeps in-frame clones, though not all of them. This sample has about 140,000 clones, with around 83% found just once. The specimen was PBMCs. The source of these receptors is a man in his forties in good health and CMV-seropositive.

This chain uses TRBV30 with TRBJ2-7; TRBD2 matches 13 bases. Germline assignment: CDR1 GTSNPN and CDR2 SVGIG (reference sequence). The CDR3 loop spans 18 amino acids. V lost 1 base to trimming and J lost 0 bases; unmatched junction nucleotides: 9. Here the CDR3 DNA reads TGTGCCTGGAGTGGGCCGGGACTAGCGGGGCGACACTCCTACGAGCAGTACTTC. It codes for CAWSGPGLAGRHSYEQYF.

The gene calls are TRBV20-1 and TRBJ1-2, with 8 bases that match TRBD1. Per the germline V gene, CDR1 is DFQATT and CDR2 is SNEGSKA (reference sequence). V shed 7 bases, J shed 8 bases, and the junction held 6 bases outside the gene matches. CDR3 size: 11 residues. The CDR3 nucleotides are TGCAGTGGTCGACAGGGGCAAGGCTACACCTTC. Amino acid sequence: CSGRQGQGYTF.

V is TRBV7-2 and J is TRBJ1-2; 8 positions match TRBD1. The length of the CDR3 is 15 residues. Germline V gene sequence: CDR1 SGHTA, CDR2 FQGNSA. The V gene end was trimmed by 5 bases and the J gene end by 7 bases; junction bases not matched to a gene: 12. DNA for the CDR3: TGTGCCAGCAGCCCCGGGACAGGTCTTCCTGGTGGCTACACCTTC. This codes for CASSPGTGLPGGYTF.

This chain uses TRBV4-1 with TRBJ2-1, with 9 bases aligning to TRBD2. V shed 9 bases and J 6 bases; nucleotides not matched to a gene: 15. Germline V gene data show CDR1 as MGHRA and CDR2 as YSYEKL. The CDR3 spans 16 residues. The CDR3 loop is CASKVTPGLAVNEQFF. The DNA for the CDR3 is TGCGCCAGTAAAGTGACCCCGGGACTAGCTGTCAATGAGCAGTTCTTC.

The chain links TRBV5-1 to TRBJ2-2, with TRBD1 identical over 7 bases. Trimming took 4 bases from V and 6 from J; bases not matched to a gene: 9. This CDR3 is 15 amino acids long. Germline CDR1 and CDR2: SGHRS and YFSETQ. The CDR3 loop reads CASSRGQVVPGELFF. Written as DNA, the CDR3 is TGCGCCAGCAGCCGAGGACAGGTCGTCCCCGGGGAGCTGTTTTTT.

The rearrangement uses TRBV18 and TRBJ2-7, with a weak D call TRBD1 (6 bases). The germline gives CDR1 KGHSH, CDR2 LQKENI. The CDR3 covers 18 residues. Trimming pared 1 base from V and 2 bases from J, leaving 21 bases between. The CDR3 here is CASSPLERRTETAYEQYF. Written as DNA, the CDR3 is TGTGCCAGCTCACCACTAGAGAGGCGGACAGAGACGGCCTACGAGCAGTACTTC.

The rearrangement joins TRBV5-1 to TRBJ2-1, with 9 bases lining up with TRBD2. After removal of 0 bases from V and 4 bases from J, the junction contained 14 bases not matched to a gene. The CDR3 has 19 residues. Per germline, CDR1 SGHRS and CDR2 YFSETQ. DNA of the CDR3: TGCGCCAGCAGCTTGGCCTCTGCGGGAGGGGTTAGCGGTTACAATGAGCAGTTCTTC. Amino acid sequence: CASSLASAGGVSGYNEQFF. The whole variable domain, filled in from reference TRBV5-1 and TRBJ2-1, reads KAGVTQTPRYLIKTRGQQVTLSCSPISGHRSVSWYQQTPGQGLQFLFEYFSETQRNKGNFPGRFSGRQFSNSRSEMNVSTLELGDSALYLCASSLASAGGVSGYNEQFFGPGTRLTVL.

The rearrangement joins TRBV28 to TRBJ2-3, with 9 bases aligning to TRBD1. The CDR3 sequence is 15 residues long. V lost 5 bases, J lost 4 bases, and 7 bases stayed unmatched. CDR1 MDHEN and CDR2 SYDVKM come from the germline V gene. CDR3 region: CASSLTGGGSDTQYF. Here the CDR3 DNA reads TGTGCCAGCAGTCTGACAGGGGGAGGTTCAGATACGCAGTATTTT.

The table lists this clone with a few counts. The genes are TRBV11-2 and TRBJ2-7, with D perhaps matching TRBD2 (6 bases). CDR1 and CDR2 from the germline V gene are SGHAT and FQNNGV. The CDR3 length is 16 residues. V was shortened by 0 bases and J by 0 bases, with 12 bases between the two germline ends. DNA for the CDR3: TGTGCCAGCAGCTTAGATCTTTGGGGAGGCTCCTACGAGCAGTACTTC. It yields the protein CASSLDLWGGSYEQYF.

The rearrangement uses TRBV6-1 and TRBJ2-3, with TRBD1 matching over 8 bases. V gave up 3 bases and J gave up 0 bases; unmatched junction bases: 2. The CDR3 totals 15 residues. CDR1 and CDR2 from the germline V gene are MNHNS and SASEGT. CDR3: CASSEYRGSTDTQYF. DNA of the CDR3: TGTGCCAGCAGTGAGTACAGGGGGAGCACAGATACGCAGTATTTT.

The chain links TRBV5-6 to TRBJ2-4; TRBD1 matches 8 bases. The germline V gene has CDR1 SGHDT and CDR2 YYEEEE. The CDR3 totals 16 residues. J lost 1 base, V lost 4 bases, and 7 bases had no gene match. CDR3 sequence (DNA): TGTGCCAGCAGCCTCTGGACAGGGCTGGCCAAAAACATTCAGTACTTC. Translation: CASSLWTGLAKNIQYF.

V is TRBV2 and J is TRBJ2-6; 10 positions agree with TRBD1. With V trimmed by 4 bases and J by 3 bases, 3 bases remained unmatched. The CDR3 extends over 16 amino acids. Germline CDR1 reads SNHLY; CDR2 reads FYNNEI. This CDR3 is CASSGDRGVGANVLTF. The CDR3 DNA reads as TGTGCCAGCAGTGGGGACAGGGGCGTTGGGGCCAACGTCCTGACTTTC.

This sequence joins TRBV19 and TRBJ1-1; 7 bases are a match to TRBD1. V was clipped by 6 bases and J by 3 bases; unmatched bases: 10. Germline lookup yields CDR1 LNHDA and CDR2 SQIVND (reference sequence). This CDR3 comprises 15 residues. CDR3 loop: CASSTFTGVDTEAFF. As DNA, the CDR3 is TGTGCCAGTAGCACTTTCACAGGGGTTGACACTGAAGCTTTCTTT.

The chain joins TRBV12-5 to TRBJ2-1, with D perhaps TRBD1 (6 bases). V was shortened by 1 base and J by 4 bases, with 11 bases between the two germline ends. The V gene's germline CDR1 is LGHNT and CDR2 FRNRAP. CDR3 length equals 15 residues. Here the CDR3 reads CASGLGDRIYNEQFF. The CDR3 coding sequence is TGTGCTAGTGGTTTGGGCGACAGGATTTACAATGAGCAGTTCTTC. Variable domain in full (rest from reference TRBV12-5 and TRBJ2-1): DARVTQTPRHKVTEMGQEVTMRCQPILGHNTVFWYRQTMMQGLELLAYFRNRAPLDDSGMPKDRFSAEMPDATLATLKIQPSEPRDSAVYFCASGLGDRIYNEQFFGPGTRLTVL.

The chain combines TRBV11-3 with TRBJ2-1; 13 nucleotides match TRBD2. CDR1 and CDR2 (germline): SGHNT, YENEEA. The J segment lost 7 bases and the V segment lost 5 bases, leaving 5 bases of the junction unmatched. This CDR3 comprises 15 residues. The CDR3 sequence: CASSQRLAGGNEQFF. CDR3 in DNA: TGTGCCAGCAGCCAGCGACTAGCGGGGGGTAATGAGCAGTTCTTC.

CDR3 DNA: TGCAGCGTGAGCCAGGGACAGGGGGCCACCGGGGAGCTGTTTTTT. Residues: CSVSQGQGATGELFF. The J gene is TRBJ2-2, the V gene TRBV29-1; the match to TRBD1 covers 12 bases. The V segment lost 6 bases and the J segment 4 bases; nucleotides outside the gene matches: 6. The CDR3 spans 15 residues. Looked up from germline, CDR1 is SQVTM and CDR2 is ANQGSEA.

The chain carries TRBV12-5 and TRBJ1-5; D is possibly TRBD1 (5 bases). Germline lookup yields CDR1 LGHNT and CDR2 FRNRAP. Trimming removed 1 base from V and 0 bases from J, with 10 bases in between. This CDR3 has 16 residues. Here the CDR3 reads CASGLAQGYSNQPQHF. The CDR3 bases are TGTGCTAGTGGTTTGGCTCAGGGATATAGCAATCAGCCCCAGCATTTT.

The chain couples TRBV18 to TRBJ1-6, with unresolved D. CDR1 and CDR2 from the germline V gene are KGHSH and LQKENI. The CDR3 consists of 14 residues. V was clipped by 3 bases and J by 10 bases, with 13 bases between them. Here the CDR3 reads CASSPEEGQSPLHF. The CDR3 DNA reads TGTGCCAGCTCACCCGAGGAGGGTCAATCACCCCTCCACTTT.

The chain is built from TRBV5-1 and TRBJ2-5; 11 nucleotides match TRBD1. Germline CDR1 SGHRS, CDR2 YFSETQ. The junction had 5 bases not matched to a gene; V was cut back by 2 bases and J by 5 bases. The CDR3 extends over 15 amino acids. The DNA of the CDR3 is TGCGCCAGCAGCTTAGGACAGGGGGCAGGGGAGACCCAGTACTTC. Amino acids: CASSLGQGAGETQYF. The full variable domain, rest sourced from reference TRBV5-1 and TRBJ2-5, is KAGVTQTPRYLIKTRGQQVTLSCSPISGHRSVSWYQQTPGQGLQFLFEYFSETQRNKGNFPGRFSGRQFSNSRSEMNVSTLELGDSALYLCASSLGQGAGETQYFGPGTRLLVL.

This clone was detected a few times. The chain carries TRBV11-2 and TRBJ2-3; 7 bases match TRBD1. V lost 5 bases, J lost 5 bases, and 19 bases stayed unmatched. This CDR3 contains 18 residues. In germline, CDR1 is SGHAT, CDR2 FQNNGV. In DNA form, the CDR3 reads TGTGCCAGCAGCATACGGCGGTCCTTGGGACAGTTGAGAGATACGCAGTATTTT. Amino acids: CASSIRRSLGQLRDTQYF.

The sample holds one count of this clone. The chain couples TRBV6-4 to TRBJ2-1; D gene ambiguous. V lost 6 bases and J 2 bases, leaving 14 bases between the germline ends. Germline V gene sequence: CDR1 MRHNA, CDR2 SNTAGT. This CDR3 has 15 residues. The CDR3 loop reads CASSSDKEAYNEQFF. CDR3 coding DNA: TGTGCCAGCAGCTCAGACAAGGAAGCCTACAATGAGCAGTTCTTC.

The gene calls are TRBV11-2 and TRBJ1-1; 8 nucleotides match TRBD1. The ends lost 3 bases at V and 5 bases at J; junction bases unmatched: 2. The CDR3 contains 13 residues. Germline-derived CDR1 and CDR2 are SGHAT and FQNNGV. The CDR3: CASSLTGETEAFF. The CDR3 nucleotides read TGTGCCAGCAGCTTGACAGGGGAAACTGAAGCTTTCTTT.

Comment on this clone: Other DNA sequences from this sample encode an identical CDR3 as well. The V and J genes are TRBV5-1 and TRBJ2-7; TRBD1 is a possible D gene (6 bases). The germline V and J ends were trimmed by 0 bases and 2 bases, with 9 bases remaining between them. From germline, CDR1 is SGHRS and CDR2 YFSETQ. This CDR3 has 14 residues. CDR3 residues: CASSLEQGPYEQYF. The CDR3, as DNA: TGCGCCAGCAGCTTGGAACAGGGTCCCTACGAGCAGTACTTC. The full variable domain, completed using reference TRBV5-1 and TRBJ2-7, is KAGVTQTPRYLIKTRGQQVTLSCSPISGHRSVSWYQQTPGQGLQFLFEYFSETQRNKGNFPGRFSGRQFSNSRSEMNVSTLELGDSALYLCASSLEQGPYEQYFGPGTRLTVT.

The CDR3 sequence: CATLLRVYHGYTF. The CDR3 DNA sequence: TGTGCCACCCTTCTCCGGGTCTACCATGGCTACACCTTC. The chain uses TRBV28 and TRBJ1-2; D ambiguous. CDR1 is MDHEN and CDR2 is SYDVKM in the germline V gene. This CDR3 has 13 residues. With 10 bases removed from V and 6 bases from J, the gap between germline ends came to 18 bases.